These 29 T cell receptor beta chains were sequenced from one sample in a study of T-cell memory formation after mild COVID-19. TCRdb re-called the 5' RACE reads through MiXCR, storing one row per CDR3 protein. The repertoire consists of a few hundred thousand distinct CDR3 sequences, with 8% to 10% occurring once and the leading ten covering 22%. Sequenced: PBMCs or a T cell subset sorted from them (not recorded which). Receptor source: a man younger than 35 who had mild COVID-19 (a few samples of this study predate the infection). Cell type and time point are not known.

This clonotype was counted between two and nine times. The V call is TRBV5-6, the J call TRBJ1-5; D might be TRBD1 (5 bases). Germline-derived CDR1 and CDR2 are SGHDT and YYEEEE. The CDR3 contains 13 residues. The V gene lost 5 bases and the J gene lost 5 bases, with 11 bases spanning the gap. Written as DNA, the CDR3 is TGTGCCAGCAGTGCCGGGGACTATCAGCCCCAGCATTTT. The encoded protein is CASSAGDYQPQHF.

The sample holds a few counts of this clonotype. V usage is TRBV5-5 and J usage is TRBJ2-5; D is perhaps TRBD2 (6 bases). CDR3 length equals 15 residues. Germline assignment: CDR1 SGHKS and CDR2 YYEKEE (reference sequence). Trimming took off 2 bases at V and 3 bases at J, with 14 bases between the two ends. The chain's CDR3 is CASSFTSWVEETQYF. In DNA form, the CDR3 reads TGTGCCAGCAGCTTTACTAGCTGGGTAGAAGAGACCCAGTACTTC. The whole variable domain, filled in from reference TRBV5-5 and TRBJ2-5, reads DAGVTQSPTHLIKTRGQQVTLRCSPISGHKSVSWYQQVLGQGPQFIFQYYEKEERGRGNFPDRFSARQFPNYSSELNVNALLLGDSALYLCASSFTSWVEETQYFGPGTRLLVL.

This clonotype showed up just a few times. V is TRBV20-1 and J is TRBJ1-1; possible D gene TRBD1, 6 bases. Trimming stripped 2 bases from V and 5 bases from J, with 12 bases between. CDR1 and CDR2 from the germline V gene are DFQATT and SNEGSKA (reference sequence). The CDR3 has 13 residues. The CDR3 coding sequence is TGCAGTGCTAGAAAAACTCAGGGGACTGAAGCTTTCTTT. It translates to CSARKTQGTEAFF.

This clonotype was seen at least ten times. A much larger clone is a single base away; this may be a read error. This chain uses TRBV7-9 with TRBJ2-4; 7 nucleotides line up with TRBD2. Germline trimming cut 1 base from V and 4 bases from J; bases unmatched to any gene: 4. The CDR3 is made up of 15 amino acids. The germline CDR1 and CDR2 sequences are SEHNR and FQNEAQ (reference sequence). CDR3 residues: CASSLVQREKNIQYF. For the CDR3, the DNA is TGTGCCAGCAGCTTAGTGCAGCGGGAAAAAAACATTCAGTACTTC.

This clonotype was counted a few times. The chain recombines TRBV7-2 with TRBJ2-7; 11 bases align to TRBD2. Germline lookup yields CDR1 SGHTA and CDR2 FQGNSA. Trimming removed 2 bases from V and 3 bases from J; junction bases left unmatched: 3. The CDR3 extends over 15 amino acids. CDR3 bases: TGTGCCAGCAGCTTACAACTAGCGGGGGTCTACGAGCAGTACTTC. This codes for CASSLQLAGVYEQYF.

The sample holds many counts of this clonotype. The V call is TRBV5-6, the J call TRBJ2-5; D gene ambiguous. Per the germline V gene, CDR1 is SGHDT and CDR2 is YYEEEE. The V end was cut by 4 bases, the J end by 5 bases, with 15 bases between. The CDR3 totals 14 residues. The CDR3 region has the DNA TGTGCCAGCAGCGCAGAGGAAGAGTGGGAGACCCAGTACTTC. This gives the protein CASSAEEEWETQYF.

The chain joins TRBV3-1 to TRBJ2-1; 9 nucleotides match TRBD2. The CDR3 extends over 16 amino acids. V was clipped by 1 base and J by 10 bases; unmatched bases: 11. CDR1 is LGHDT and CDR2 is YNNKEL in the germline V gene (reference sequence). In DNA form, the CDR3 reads TGTGCCAGCAGCCAAGGACCCCTAGCGGGGTCTTACGAGCAGTTCTTC. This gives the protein CASSQGPLAGSYEQFF.

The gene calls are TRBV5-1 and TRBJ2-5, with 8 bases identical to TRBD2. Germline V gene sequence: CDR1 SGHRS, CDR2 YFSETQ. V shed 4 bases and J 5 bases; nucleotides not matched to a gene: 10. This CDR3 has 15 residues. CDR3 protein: CASSPGLAVRETQYF. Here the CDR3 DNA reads TGCGCCAGCAGCCCCGGACTAGCTGTTAGGGAGACCCAGTACTTC.

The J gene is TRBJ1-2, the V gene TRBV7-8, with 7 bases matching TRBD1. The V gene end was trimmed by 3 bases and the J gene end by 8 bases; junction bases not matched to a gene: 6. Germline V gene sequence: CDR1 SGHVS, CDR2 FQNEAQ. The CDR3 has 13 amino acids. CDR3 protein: CASSLDRKEGYTF. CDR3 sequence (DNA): TGTGCCAGCAGCTTGGACAGGAAAGAAGGCTACACCTTC. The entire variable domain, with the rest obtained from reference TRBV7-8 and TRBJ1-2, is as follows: GAGVSQSPRYKVAKRGQDVALRCDPISGHVSLFWYQQALGQGPEFLTYFQNEAQLDKSGLPSDRFFAERPEGSVSTLKIQRTQQEDSAVYLCASSLDRKEGYTFGSGTRLTVV.

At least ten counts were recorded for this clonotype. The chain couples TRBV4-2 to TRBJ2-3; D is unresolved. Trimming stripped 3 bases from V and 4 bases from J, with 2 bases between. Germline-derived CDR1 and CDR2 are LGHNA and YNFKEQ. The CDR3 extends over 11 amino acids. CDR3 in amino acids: CASSHADTQYF. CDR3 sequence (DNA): TGTGCCAGCAGCCACGCAGATACGCAGTATTTT.

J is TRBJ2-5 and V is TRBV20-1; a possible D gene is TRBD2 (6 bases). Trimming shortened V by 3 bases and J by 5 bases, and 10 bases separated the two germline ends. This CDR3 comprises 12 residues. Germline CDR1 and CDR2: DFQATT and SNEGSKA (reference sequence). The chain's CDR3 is CSASLAMETQYF. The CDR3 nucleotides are TGCAGTGCTAGTCTAGCGATGGAGACCCAGTACTTC.

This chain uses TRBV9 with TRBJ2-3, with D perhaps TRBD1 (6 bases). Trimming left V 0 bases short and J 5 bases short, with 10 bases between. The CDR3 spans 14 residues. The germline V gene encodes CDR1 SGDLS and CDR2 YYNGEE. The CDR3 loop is CASSVVRGGDTQYF. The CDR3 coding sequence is TGTGCCAGCAGCGTAGTCAGGGGTGGAGATACGCAGTATTTT.

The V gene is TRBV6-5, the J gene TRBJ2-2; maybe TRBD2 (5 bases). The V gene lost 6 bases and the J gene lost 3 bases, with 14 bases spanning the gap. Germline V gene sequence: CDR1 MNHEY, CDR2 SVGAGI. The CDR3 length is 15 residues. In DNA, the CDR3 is TGTGCCAGCAGATCAATTAACGGGGACACCGGGGAGCTGTTTTTT. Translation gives CASRSINGDTGELFF.

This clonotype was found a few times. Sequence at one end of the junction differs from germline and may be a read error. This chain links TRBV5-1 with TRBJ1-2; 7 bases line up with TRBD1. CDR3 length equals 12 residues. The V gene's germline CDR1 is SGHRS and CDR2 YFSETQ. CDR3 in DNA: TGTGCCAGCAGTTTTCAGGGGGGTGGCTACACCTTC. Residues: CASSFQGGGYTF.

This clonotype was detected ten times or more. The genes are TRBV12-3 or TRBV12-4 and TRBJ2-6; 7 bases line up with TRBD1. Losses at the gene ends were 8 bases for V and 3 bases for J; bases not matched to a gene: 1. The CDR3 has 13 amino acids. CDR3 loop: CASGTVGANVLTF. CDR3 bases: TGTGCCAGCGGGACAGTTGGGGCCAACGTCCTGACTTTC.

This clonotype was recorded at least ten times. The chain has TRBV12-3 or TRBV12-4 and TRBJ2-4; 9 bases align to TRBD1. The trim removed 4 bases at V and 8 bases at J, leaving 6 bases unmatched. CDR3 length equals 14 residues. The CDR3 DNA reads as TGTGCCAGCAGTTCCCCCGACAGGGGGGACATTCAGTACTTC. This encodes CASSSPDRGDIQYF.

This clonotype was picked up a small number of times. The CDR3 DNA follows: TGCAGTGCTAGAGATCCTGCTAGACAAGAGACCCAGTACTTC. This codes for CSARDPARQETQYF. V and J are TRBV20-1 and TRBJ2-5; no clear D. Germline V CDR1 and CDR2: DFQATT, SNEGSKA (reference sequence). V lost 0 bases, J lost 2 bases, and 10 bases lay in between. The CDR3 length is 14 residues.

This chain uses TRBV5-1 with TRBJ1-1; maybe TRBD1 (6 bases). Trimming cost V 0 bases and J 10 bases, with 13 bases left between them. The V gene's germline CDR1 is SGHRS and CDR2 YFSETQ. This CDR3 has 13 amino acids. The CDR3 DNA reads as TGCGCCAGCAGCTTGGCCGGACAGTCGGCAGCTTTCTTT. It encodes CASSLAGQSAAFF.

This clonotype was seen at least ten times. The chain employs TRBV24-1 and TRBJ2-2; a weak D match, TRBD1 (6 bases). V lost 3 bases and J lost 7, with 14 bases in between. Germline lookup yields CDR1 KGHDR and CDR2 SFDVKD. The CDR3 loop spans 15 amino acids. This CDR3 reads CATSDPSTGGGELFF. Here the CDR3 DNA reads TGTGCCACCAGTGATCCCTCGACAGGCGGCGGGGAGCTGTTTTTT.

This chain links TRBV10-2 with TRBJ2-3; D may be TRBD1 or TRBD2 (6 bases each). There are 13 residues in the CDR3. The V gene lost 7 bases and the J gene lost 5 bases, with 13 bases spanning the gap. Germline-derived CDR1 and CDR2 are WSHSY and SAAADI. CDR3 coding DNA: TGCGCCAGCACTTTCGGGGGCGGAGATACGCAGTATTTT. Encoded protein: CASTFGGGDTQYF.

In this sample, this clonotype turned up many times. The CDR3 region is CASSLVLRGSYEQYF. The CDR3 coding sequence is TGTGCCAGCAGCTTAGTTCTCAGAGGCTCCTACGAGCAGTACTTC. The chain couples TRBV7-9 to TRBJ2-7; unclear D gene. Trimming cost V 1 base and J 0 bases, with 10 bases left between them. The CDR3 contains 15 residues. Germline V gene data show CDR1 as SEHNR and CDR2 as FQNEAQ (reference sequence).

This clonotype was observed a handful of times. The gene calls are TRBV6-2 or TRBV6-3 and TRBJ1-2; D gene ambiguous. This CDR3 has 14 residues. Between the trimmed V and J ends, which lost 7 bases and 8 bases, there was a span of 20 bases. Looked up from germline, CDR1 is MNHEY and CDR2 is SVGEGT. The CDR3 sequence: CASTPLAEDKGYTF. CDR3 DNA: TGTGCCAGCACCCCCCTGGCGGAGGATAAGGGCTACACCTTC.

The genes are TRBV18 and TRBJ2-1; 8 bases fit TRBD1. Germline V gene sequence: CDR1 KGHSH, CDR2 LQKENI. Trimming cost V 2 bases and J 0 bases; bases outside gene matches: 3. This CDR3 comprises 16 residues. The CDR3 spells CASSPNRGSSYNEQFF. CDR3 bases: TGTGCCAGCTCACCAAACAGGGGGAGCTCCTACAATGAGCAGTTCTTC.

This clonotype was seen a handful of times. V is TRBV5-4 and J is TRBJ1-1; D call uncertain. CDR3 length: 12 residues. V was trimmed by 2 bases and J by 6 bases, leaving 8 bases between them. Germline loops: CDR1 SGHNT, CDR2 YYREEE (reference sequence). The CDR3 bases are TGTGCCAGCAGCTTCTTCGGGGCTGAAGCTTTCTTT. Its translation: CASSFFGAEAFF.

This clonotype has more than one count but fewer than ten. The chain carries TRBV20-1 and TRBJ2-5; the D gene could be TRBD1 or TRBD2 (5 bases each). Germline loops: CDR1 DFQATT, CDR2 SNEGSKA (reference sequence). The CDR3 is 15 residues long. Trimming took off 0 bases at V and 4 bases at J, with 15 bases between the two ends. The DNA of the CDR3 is TGCAGTGCTAGAGACTCCGGGACCGCCCGAGAGACCCAGTACTTC. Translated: CSARDSGTARETQYF.

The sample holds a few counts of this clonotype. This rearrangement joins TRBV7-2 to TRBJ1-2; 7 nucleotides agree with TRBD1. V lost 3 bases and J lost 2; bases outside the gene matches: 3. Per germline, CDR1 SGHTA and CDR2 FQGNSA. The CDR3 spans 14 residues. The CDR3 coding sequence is TGTGCCAGCAGCTTCACAGGGGCCAACTATGGCTACACCTTC. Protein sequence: CASSFTGANYGYTF.

Written as DNA, the CDR3 is TGTGCCAGCAGCCGTCGCGACGGGCCCTCGGCAGATACGCAGTATTTT. Translating it yields CASSRRDGPSADTQYF. The chain is built from TRBV7-3 and TRBJ2-3; D is undetermined. V lost 5 bases to trimming and J lost 4 bases, with 19 bases between them. The CDR3 consists of 16 residues. Germline V lookup: CDR1 SGHTA, CDR2 FQGTGA.

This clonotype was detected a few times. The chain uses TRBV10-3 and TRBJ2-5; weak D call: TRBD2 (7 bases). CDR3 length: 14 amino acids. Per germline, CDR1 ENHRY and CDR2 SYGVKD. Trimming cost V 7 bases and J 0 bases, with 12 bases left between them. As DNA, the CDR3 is TGTGCCATCAAGGGGGGGGCGAACCAAGAGACCCAGTACTTC. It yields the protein CAIKGGANQETQYF.

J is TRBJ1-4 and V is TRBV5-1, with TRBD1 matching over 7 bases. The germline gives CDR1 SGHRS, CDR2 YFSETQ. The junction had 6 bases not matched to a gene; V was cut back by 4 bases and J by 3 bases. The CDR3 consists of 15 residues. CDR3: CASSGTATSNEKLFF. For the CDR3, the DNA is TGCGCCAGCAGCGGGACAGCTACTTCTAATGAAAAACTGTTTTTT.